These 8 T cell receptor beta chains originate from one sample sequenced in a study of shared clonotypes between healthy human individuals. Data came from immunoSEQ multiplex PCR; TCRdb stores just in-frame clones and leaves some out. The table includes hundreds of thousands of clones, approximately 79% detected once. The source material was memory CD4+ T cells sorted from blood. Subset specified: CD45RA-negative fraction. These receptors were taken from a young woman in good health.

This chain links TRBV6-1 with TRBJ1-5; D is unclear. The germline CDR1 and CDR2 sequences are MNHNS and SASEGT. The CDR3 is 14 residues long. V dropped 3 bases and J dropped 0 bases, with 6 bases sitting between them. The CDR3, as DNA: TGTGCCAGCAGTGATATAGGTAGCAATCAGCCCCAGCATTTT. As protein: CASSDIGSNQPQHF.

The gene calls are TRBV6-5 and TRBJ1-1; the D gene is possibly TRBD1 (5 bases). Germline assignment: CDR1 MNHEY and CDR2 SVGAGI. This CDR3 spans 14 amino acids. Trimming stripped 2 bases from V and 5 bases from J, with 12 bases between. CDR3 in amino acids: CASSYQFRETEAFF. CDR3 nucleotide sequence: TGTGCCAGCAGTTACCAATTCAGGGAAACTGAAGCTTTCTTT.

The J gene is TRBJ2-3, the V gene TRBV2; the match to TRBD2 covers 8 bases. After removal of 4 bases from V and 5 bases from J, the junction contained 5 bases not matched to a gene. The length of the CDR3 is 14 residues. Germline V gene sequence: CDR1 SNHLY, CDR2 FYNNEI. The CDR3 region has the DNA TGTGCCAGCAGTGGAGCGGGAGTTGTAGATACGCAGTATTTT. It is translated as CASSGAGVVDTQYF.

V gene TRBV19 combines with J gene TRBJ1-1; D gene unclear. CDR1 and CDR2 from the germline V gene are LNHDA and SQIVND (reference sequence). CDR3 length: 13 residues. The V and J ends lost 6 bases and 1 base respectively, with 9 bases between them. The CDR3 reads CASRDFRNTEAFF. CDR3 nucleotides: TGTGCCAGTAGAGACTTCAGGAACACTGAAGCTTTCTTT.

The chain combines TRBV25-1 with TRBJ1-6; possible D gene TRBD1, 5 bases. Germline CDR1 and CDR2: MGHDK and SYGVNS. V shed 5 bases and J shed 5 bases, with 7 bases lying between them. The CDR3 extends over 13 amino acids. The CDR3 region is CASSPGNNSPLHF. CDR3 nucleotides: TGTGCCAGCAGTCCAGGGAATAATTCACCCCTCCACTTT.

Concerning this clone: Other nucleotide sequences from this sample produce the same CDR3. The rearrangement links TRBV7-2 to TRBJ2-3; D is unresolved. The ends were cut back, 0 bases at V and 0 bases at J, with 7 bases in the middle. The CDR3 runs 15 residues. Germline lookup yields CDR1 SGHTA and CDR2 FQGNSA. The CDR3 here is CASSLAWGSTDTQYF. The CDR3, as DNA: TGTGCCAGCAGCTTAGCGTGGGGAAGCACAGATACGCAGTATTTT.

CDR3 sequence (DNA): TGCAGCGTCCGAGGGACAGCCTCTGGGAGGGCCAACGTCCTGACTTTC. Its protein product is CSVRGTASGRANVLTF. V is TRBV29-1 and J is TRBJ2-6; 7 bases line up with TRBD1. Germline lookup yields CDR1 SQVTM and CDR2 ANQGSEA. The V gene end was trimmed by 6 bases and the J gene end by 5 bases; junction bases not matched to a gene: 13. This CDR3 contains 16 residues.

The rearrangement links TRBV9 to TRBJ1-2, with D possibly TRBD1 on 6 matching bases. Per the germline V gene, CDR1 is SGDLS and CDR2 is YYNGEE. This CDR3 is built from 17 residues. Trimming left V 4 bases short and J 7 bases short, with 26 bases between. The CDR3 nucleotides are TGTGCCAGCAGCCCTCAAAGGGGGGGTACCACCAGCAGTGGCTACACCTTC. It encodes CASSPQRGGTTSSGYTF.